Reported below is one T cell receptor (beta chain). Antigen: not known. This sample was included in a study of cytomegalovirus exposure and HLA in healthy donors. Study summary: Unique TCR beta sequences numbering about 100 million came from approximately 180 million T cells in an earlier analysis. Study results and caveats: Links to common viral pathogens appeared, in a later analysis, for several of the most significant clusters. Segments of the TCR beta V type were, in most cases, productive about 90% or about 30% of the time in an earlier analysis.

The PCR ran on 60 Vbeta and 13 Jbeta primers. In the source study's methods: The authors later counted roughly 87 million unique TCR beta chains, roughly 10 million of them shared. Libraries were prepared by immunoSEQ multiplex PCR; TCRdb keeps only in-frame clonotypes and omits some of them. Clonal size and the V and J genes are those of that table, whereas D and trimming came from the DNA. Of 150,000 or so clones listed, 81% were seen once; the top ten hold 4.9%. The CDR3 runs 15 residues. Germline lookup yields CDR1 LGHNA and CDR2 YNFKEQ. Trimming left V 0 bases short and J 0 bases short, with 9 bases between.

The TCR comes from a woman between 18 and 29 years old in good health and CMV-seropositive. Sequences were obtained from PBMCs. The V gene is TRBV4-2, the J gene TRBJ2-7; D is uncertain. The CDR3 DNA is TGTGCCAGCAGCCAAGAATTAAGTAGCTCCTACGAGCAGTACTTC. It is translated as CASSQELSSSYEQYF.